The 22 T cell receptor beta chains reported below all come from one sample, sequenced in a study of cytomegalovirus exposure and HLA in healthy donors. This PCR relied on a set of 60 Vbeta primers and 13 Jbeta primers. Sequencing used immunoSEQ multiplex PCR; TCRdb keeps in-frame clones, though not all of them. There are roughly 100,000 clones in the sample; around 60% occur only once, and roughly 3% lies in the top ten. Sequenced sample: PBMCs. Receptors originate from a woman between 45 and 60 years old in good health and CMV-seronegative.

This clone appeared once. The gene calls are TRBV6-1 and TRBJ1-6; no firm D call. CDR1 is MNHNS and CDR2 is SASEGT in the germline V gene. CDR3 length: 15 residues. The ends were cut back, 4 bases at V and 0 bases at J, with 7 bases in the middle. CDR3 protein: CASSASDSYNSPLHF. The CDR3 DNA is TGTGCCAGCAGTGCCAGCGACTCCTATAATTCACCCCTCCACTTT.

The chain recombines TRBV30 with TRBJ1-4; a possible D gene is TRBD1 (6 bases). V dropped 3 bases and J dropped 0 bases, with 17 bases sitting between them. The CDR3 covers 17 residues. From germline, CDR1 is GTSNPN and CDR2 SVGIG (reference sequence). CDR3: CAWSPTWGGTTNEKLFF. In DNA, the CDR3 is TGTGCCTGGAGCCCGACGTGGGGGGGCACAACTAATGAAAAACTGTTTTTT.

The chain employs TRBV11-1 and TRBJ2-5; D unresolved. V was trimmed by 4 bases and J by 4 bases, leaving 13 bases between them. The CDR3 contains 14 residues. Germline V gene lookup returns CDR1 SGHAT and CDR2 FQDESV (reference sequence). In nucleotides, the CDR3 is TGTGCCAGCAGCTACAGCCCGGTGGGAGAGACCCAGTACTTC. Its translation is CASSYSPVGETQYF. The whole variable domain, filled in from reference TRBV11-1 and TRBJ2-5, reads EAEVAQSPRYKITEKSQAVAFWCDPISGHATLYWYRQILGQGPELLVQFQDESVVDDSQLPKDRFSAERLKGVDSTLKIQPAELGDSAMYLCASSYSPVGETQYFGPGTRLLVL.

V is TRBV7-2 and J is TRBJ1-2, with a possible D match to TRBD1 (6 bases). V dropped 0 bases and J dropped 8 bases, with 10 bases sitting between them. The CDR3 sequence is 13 residues long. Germline CDR1 SGHTA, CDR2 FQGNSA. The CDR3 bases are TGTGCCAGCAGCTTAGCCCGGACAGTCGGCTACACCTTC. Residues: CASSLARTVGYTF.

Only a few counts were recorded for this clone. The chain recombines TRBV5-1 with TRBJ2-1; 15 bases line up with TRBD2. CDR1 is SGHRS and CDR2 is YFSETQ in the germline V gene. This CDR3 is built from 19 residues. V gave up 4 bases and J gave up 0 bases; unmatched junction bases: 8. CDR3 DNA: TGCGCCAGCAGCCCCGGGACTAGCGGGGGGCGAAGCTCCTACAATGAGCAGTTCTTC. This translates into CASSPGTSGGRSSYNEQFF.

The V call is TRBV5-4, the J call TRBJ2-6; 11 bases are a match to TRBD2. The junction had 8 bases not matched to a gene; V was cut back by 0 bases and J by 0 bases. CDR1 and CDR2 (germline): SGHNT, YYREEE (reference sequence). CDR3 length: 20 residues. Here the CDR3 DNA reads TGTGCCAGCAGCTTGGGTCCTAGCGGGAGGCCGAGCTCTGGGGCCAACGTCCTGACTTTC. It translates to CASSLGPSGRPSSGANVLTF.

Only one count was recorded for this clone. The chain has TRBV28 and TRBJ2-1, with D possibly being TRBD2 (5 bases). Trimming took 3 bases from V and 10 from J, leaving 10 bases between them. This CDR3 is 12 amino acids long. Germline CDR1 and CDR2: MDHEN and SYDVKM. The chain's CDR3 is CASSFGRKEQFF. The CDR3 coding sequence is TGTGCCAGCAGTTTTGGGAGAAAAGAGCAGTTCTTC.

This clone was seen a few times. The chain couples TRBV10-2 to TRBJ1-1, with D perhaps TRBD1 (6 bases). Germline V gene data show CDR1 as WSHSY and CDR2 as SAAADI. The CDR3 runs to 13 residues. V gave up 5 bases and J gave up 8 bases, with 15 bases separating them. The CDR3 reads CASSNYDGTEAFF. The CDR3 DNA reads as TGCGCCAGCAGTAACTATGACGGGACAGAAGCTTTCTTT.

V usage is TRBV4-1 and J usage is TRBJ2-5; 9 positions match TRBD2. This CDR3 is 15 amino acids long. J lost 3 bases, V lost 4 bases, and 6 bases had no gene match. Germline V gene data show CDR1 as MGHRA and CDR2 as YSYEKL. The CDR3, as DNA: TGCGCCAGCAGCCTACACCAGCGGGAGGAAGAGACCCAGTACTTC. Protein product: CASSLHQREEETQYF.

The chain couples TRBV15 to TRBJ2-3, with 8 bases that match TRBD1. This CDR3 comprises 14 residues. With 6 bases clipped from V and 5 bases from J, the junction kept 7 bases outside the gene matches. CDR1 is LNHNV and CDR2 is YYDKDF in the germline V gene (reference sequence). This CDR3 reads CATRINRGEDTQYF. The CDR3 bases are TGTGCCACCAGGATTAACAGGGGGGAAGATACGCAGTATTTT.

The chain is built from TRBV29-1 and TRBJ2-3, with 7 positions matching TRBD2. Germline V CDR1 and CDR2: SQVTM, ANQGSEA. The CDR3 extends over 13 amino acids. J was trimmed by 3 bases and V by 4 bases; bases with no gene match: 4. CDR3 loop: CSVGGGSTDTQYF. For the CDR3, the DNA is TGCAGCGTTGGGGGCGGGAGTACAGATACGCAGTATTTT.

This chain uses TRBV7-6 with TRBJ1-6; 7 bases line up with TRBD1. Germline V gene sequence: CDR1 SGHVS, CDR2 FNYEAQ. V shed 4 bases and J 7 bases; nucleotides not matched to a gene: 4. This CDR3 is 14 amino acids long. CDR3 protein: CASSSQGLNSPLHF. In DNA form, the CDR3 reads TGTGCCAGCAGCTCACAGGGGTTGAATTCACCCCTCCACTTT.

This sequence joins TRBV10-3 and TRBJ2-5; 7 positions match TRBD1. The V and J ends lost 6 bases and 2 bases, in that order; junction bases with no gene match: 3. CDR1 is ENHRY and CDR2 is SYGVKD in the germline V gene. The CDR3 runs to 13 residues. CDR3 protein: CAIRPGQQETQYF. The CDR3, as DNA: TGTGCCATCAGACCGGGACAGCAAGAGACCCAGTACTTC.

V and J are TRBV5-1 and TRBJ2-5; the match to TRBD1 covers 10 bases. J lost 3 bases, V lost 2 bases, and 10 bases had no gene match. Germline CDR1 is SGHRS and CDR2 is YFSETQ. There are 17 residues in the CDR3. The CDR3 DNA reads as TGCGCCAGCAGCTTTCGGACAGGGGGAAATTGGGAAGAGACCCAGTACTTC. It codes for CASSFRTGGNWEETQYF.

This sequence joins TRBV11-3 and TRBJ1-4; D remains ambiguous. Trimming removed 5 bases at V and 5 bases at J, with 12 bases between. Germline values: CDR1 SGHNT, CDR2 YENEEA. The CDR3 loop spans 14 amino acids. The CDR3: CASSQRKPNEKLFF. In nucleotides, the CDR3 is TGTGCCAGCAGCCAGCGAAAGCCCAATGAAAAACTGTTTTTT.

The CDR3 nucleotides read TGTGCCAGCAGCCCCGCCTGGCCTCAAGGGGGCACAGATACGCAGTATTTT. Its protein product is CASSPAWPQGGTDTQYF. The chain carries TRBV7-8 and TRBJ2-3; tentative D call: TRBD1 (5 bases). This CDR3 region has 17 residues. The germline gives CDR1 SGHVS, CDR2 FQNEAQ. Trimming shortened V by 5 bases and J by 1 base, and 19 bases separated the two germline ends.

This chain connects TRBV21-1 to TRBJ2-1; the tabulated D call, TRBD2, remains unverified against the DNA. TRBV21-1 constitutes a pseudogene. CDR3 length: 13 residues. For the CDR3, the DNA is TGTGCCAGCAGCTCTAGCGGAAACAATGAGCAGTTCTTC. This translates into CASSSSGNNEQFF.

This clone was picked up a small number of times. The V gene is TRBV5-6, the J gene TRBJ1-1; TRBD1 agrees at 7 bases. The CDR3 runs 16 residues. V gave up 2 bases and J gave up 4 bases; unmatched junction bases: 11. CDR1 and CDR2 (germline): SGHDT, YYEEEE. For the CDR3, the DNA is TGTGCCAGCAGCTTTCTCGGGACAGTAAGGCTCACTGAAGCTTTCTTT. It is translated as CASSFLGTVRLTEAFF. Looking up the rest from reference TRBV5-6 and TRBJ1-1 gives the full variable domain: DAGVTQSPTHLIKTRGQQVTLRCSPKSGHDTVSWYQQALGQGPQFIFQYYEEEERQRGNFPDRFSGHQFPNYSSELNVNALLLGDSALYLCASSFLGTVRLTEAFFGQGTRLTVV.

This chain links TRBV28 with TRBJ1-5; 7 nucleotides line up with TRBD1. Germline CDR1 and CDR2: MDHEN and SYDVKM. Germline trimming cut 5 bases from V and 7 bases from J; bases unmatched to any gene: 11. This CDR3 region has 15 residues. Here the CDR3 reads CASSPTTGNMQPQHF. CDR3 sequence (DNA): TGTGCCAGCAGTCCAACGACAGGGAACATGCAGCCCCAGCATTTT.

This chain connects TRBV4-2 to TRBJ2-7, with 7 bases matching TRBD1. Germline CDR1 LGHNA, CDR2 YNFKEQ. The V segment lost 0 bases and the J segment 2 bases; nucleotides outside the gene matches: 13. This CDR3 is 18 amino acids long. CDR3 residues: CASSQDLTTGTVTYEQYF. The CDR3, as DNA: TGTGCCAGCAGCCAAGATCTAACCACCGGGACAGTTACCTACGAGCAGTACTTC.

V gene TRBV29-1 combines with J gene TRBJ2-5; no firm D call. This CDR3 contains 12 residues. Germline CDR1 reads SQVTM; CDR2 reads ANQGSEA. Trimming shortened V by 4 bases and J by 0 bases, and 6 bases separated the two germline ends. CDR3 in amino acids: CSVVLDQETQYF. In DNA, the CDR3 is TGCAGCGTTGTGCTAGACCAAGAGACCCAGTACTTC.

This clone appeared a single time. The V gene is TRBV7-2, the J gene TRBJ1-2; TRBD1 is a possible D gene (5 bases). The CDR3 is 15 amino acids. Trimming removed 5 bases at V and 6 bases at J, with 19 bases between. From germline, CDR1 is SGHTA and CDR2 FQGNSA. The CDR3 coding sequence is TGTGCCAGCAGCAAAAGGGACTTCAATAGGGATGGCTACACCTTC. Its translation is CASSKRDFNRDGYTF.